This entry is about one TCR beta chain. Cohorts were assigned according to the clinical history that participants reported. This sample was included in a study of blood T cell repertoires in COVID-19. Data came from immunoSEQ multiplex PCR; TCRdb stores just in-frame clones and leaves some out. The sample includes some 150,000 clones, around four fifths of them seen just once. The clonotype comes from a woman in her 50s in a cohort exposed to, infected with or recovered from COVID-19 (not recorded which). The sample comprised PBMCs or T cells enriched from blood (not recorded which).

CDR3 in amino acids: CASSWTGSDTGELFF. Here the CDR3 DNA reads TGCGCCAGCAGCTGGACAGGGTCTGACACCGGGGAGCTGTTTTTT. The chain is built from TRBV5-1 and TRBJ2-2; TRBD1 matches 8 bases. The CDR3 contains 15 residues. In germline, CDR1 is SGHRS, CDR2 YFSETQ. V dropped 3 bases and J dropped 3; count of bases not matched to a gene: 4.